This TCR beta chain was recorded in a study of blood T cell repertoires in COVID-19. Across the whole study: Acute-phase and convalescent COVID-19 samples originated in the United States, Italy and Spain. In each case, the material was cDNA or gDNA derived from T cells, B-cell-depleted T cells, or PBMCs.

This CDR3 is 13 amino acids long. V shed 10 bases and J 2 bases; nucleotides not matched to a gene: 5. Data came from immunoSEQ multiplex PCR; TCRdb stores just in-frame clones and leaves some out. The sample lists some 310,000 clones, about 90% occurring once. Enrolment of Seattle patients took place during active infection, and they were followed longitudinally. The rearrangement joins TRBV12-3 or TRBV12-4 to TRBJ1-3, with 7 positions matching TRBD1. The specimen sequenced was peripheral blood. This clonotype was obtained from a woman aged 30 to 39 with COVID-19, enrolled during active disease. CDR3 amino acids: CAIRDSPGNTIYF. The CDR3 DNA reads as TGTGCCATACGGGACAGCCCTGGAAACACCATATATTTT.